The T cell receptor beta chain described here comes from a study of T-cell reconstitution after alpha-beta-depleted transplantation in children. Looked up from germline, CDR1 is MNHEY and CDR2 is SVGAGI. CDR3 length equals 17 residues. Trimming at V came to 2 bases and at J to 7 bases, leaving 12 bases not matched to a gene. Preparation of the TCRbeta library used unique molecular identifiers. TCRdb used MiXCR to reprocess the PCR reads, holding one entry per CDR3 protein. In the table there are 360,000 or so distinct CDR3 sequences, roughly 22% of which are singletons. The V gene is TRBV6-5, the J gene TRBJ2-5, with 11 bases that match TRBD2. The sequence derives from a human donor who donated a stem cell graft to a child with acute myeloid leukemia. The source was PBMCs from the stem cell graft donor, collected from the stem cell graft. The chain's CDR3 is CASSYVGLAGGRVTQYF. CDR3 sequence (DNA): TGTGCCAGCAGTTACGTAGGGCTAGCGGGAGGCCGCGTGACCCAGTACTTC.